These 27 T cell receptor beta chains were all obtained from the same sample, sequenced in a study of T cell responses to AZD1222 COVID-19 vaccine. TCRdb's table, derived via immunoSEQ multiplex PCR, lists solely in-frame clones and lacks some. There are approximately 96,000 clones in the sample; under 95% occur only once, and approximately 10% lies in the top ten. The sequenced sample was peripheral blood, obtained 28 days after the second AZD1222 dose. The receptors were sampled from an adult who received the AZD1222 COVID-19 vaccine.

The V call is TRBV7-9, the J call TRBJ1-4; TRBD1 matches at 7 bases. Unmatched junction bases numbered 4, after V lost 2 bases and J lost 4 bases. Germline values: CDR1 SEHNR, CDR2 FQNEAQ (reference sequence). This CDR3 spans 15 amino acids. The DNA of the CDR3 is TGTGCCAGCAGCTTACCGGGACAGCTTAATGAAAAACTGTTTTTT. It is translated as CASSLPGQLNEKLFF.

The CDR3 spells CASSVNLQGDYEQYF. In DNA form, the CDR3 reads TGTGCCAGCAGTGTAAACCTACAGGGGGACTACGAGCAGTACTTC. The chain has TRBV2 and TRBJ2-7, with 8 bases matching TRBD1. J gave up 3 bases and V 4 bases, and 8 bases lay outside the gene matches. Germline V lookup: CDR1 SNHLY, CDR2 FYNNEI. The CDR3 contains 15 residues.

The chain recombines TRBV19 with TRBJ1-1; no clear D gene. CDR1 and CDR2 (germline): LNHDA, SQIVND (reference sequence). Trimming shortened V by 5 bases and J by 2 bases, and 6 bases separated the two germline ends. The CDR3 is 12 amino acids. CDR3 region: CASSRANTEAFF. The CDR3 DNA follows: TGTGCCAGTAGTCGGGCTAACACTGAAGCTTTCTTT.

The J gene is TRBJ2-1, the V gene TRBV7-2; no firm D call. Trimming left V 3 bases short and J 0 bases short, with 6 bases between. This CDR3 comprises 14 residues. The germline V gene encodes CDR1 SGHTA and CDR2 FQGNSA. The CDR3 sequence is CASSLFSSYNEQFF. CDR3 coding DNA: TGTGCCAGCAGCTTGTTTAGCTCCTACAATGAGCAGTTCTTC.

V and J are TRBV24-1 and TRBJ2-1; 10 nucleotides agree with TRBD2. The junction had 5 bases not matched to a gene; V was cut back by 5 bases and J by 5 bases. The CDR3 length is 15 residues. CDR1 KGHDR and CDR2 SFDVKD come from the germline V gene. CDR3 sequence: CATSVGLAEDNEQFF. The CDR3 region has the DNA TGTGCCACCAGTGTCGGACTAGCGGAAGACAATGAGCAGTTCTTC.

The J gene is TRBJ1-5, the V gene TRBV7-9, with TRBD1 matching 9 bases. The CDR3 sequence is 15 residues long. Trimming removed 5 bases from V and 5 bases from J; junction bases left unmatched: 7. The germline V gene has CDR1 SEHNR and CDR2 FQNEAQ (reference sequence). CDR3 sequence reads: CASSTSTGGDQPQHF. CDR3 sequence (DNA): TGTGCCAGCAGCACCTCGACAGGGGGGGATCAGCCCCAGCATTTT.

V usage is TRBV7-9 and J usage is TRBJ1-1; 7 nucleotides match TRBD1. The CDR3 contains 15 residues. J gave up 0 bases and V 1 base, and 2 bases lay outside the gene matches. From germline, CDR1 is SEHNR and CDR2 FQNEAQ (reference sequence). The CDR3 region has the DNA TGTGCCAGCAGCTTAGGACAGGGAATGAACACTGAAGCTTTCTTT. It specifies CASSLGQGMNTEAFF.

Here the CDR3 reads CASSPAWTSGSSYNEQFF. CDR3 DNA: TGTGCCAGCAGCCCGGCCTGGACTAGCGGAAGCTCCTACAATGAGCAGTTCTTC. J is TRBJ2-1 and V is TRBV6-4; 10 positions agree with TRBD2. The CDR3 loop spans 18 amino acids. The V and J ends lost 6 bases and 0 bases, in that order; junction bases with no gene match: 11. Germline V gene data show CDR1 as MRHNA and CDR2 as SNTAGT.

This chain uses TRBV19 with TRBJ1-3; D remains unclear. Trimming stripped 8 bases from V and 2 bases from J, with 13 bases between. Germline V gene lookup returns CDR1 LNHDA and CDR2 SQIVND (reference sequence). The length of the CDR3 is 14 residues. DNA for the CDR3: TGTGCCAGTCCATCCAGAGTCCCTGGAAACACCATATATTTT. This codes for CASPSRVPGNTIYF.

The V and J genes are TRBV27 and TRBJ1-6; D is perhaps TRBD1 (5 bases). Trimming took off 0 bases at V and 7 bases at J, with 16 bases between the two ends. The germline V gene encodes CDR1 MNHEY and CDR2 SMNVEV (reference sequence). The CDR3 has 17 residues. For the CDR3, the DNA is TGTGCCAGCAGTTTATCCATTGCGAGGGGTTGGAATTCACCCCTCCACTTT. Protein sequence: CASSLSIARGWNSPLHF.

The chain employs TRBV18 and TRBJ2-5; 7 nucleotides match TRBD1. This CDR3 has 15 amino acids. Trimming cost V 3 bases and J 0 bases; bases outside gene matches: 4. From germline, CDR1 is KGHSH and CDR2 LQKENI. As DNA, the CDR3 is TGTGCCAGCTCACCGACAGGGACGTACCAAGAGACCCAGTACTTC. Its translation: CASSPTGTYQETQYF.

This chain joins TRBV28 and TRBJ2-7, with D possibly TRBD2 on 6 matching bases. This CDR3 region has 16 residues. CDR1 is MDHEN and CDR2 is SYDVKM in the germline V gene. Trimming took off 3 bases at V and 6 bases at J, with 21 bases between the two ends. The CDR3 reads CASSFPRRVSSVEQYF. In nucleotides, the CDR3 is TGTGCCAGCAGTTTCCCCAGGAGGGTGTCTAGCGTCGAGCAGTACTTC. Based on the CDR3 plus reference TRBV28 and TRBJ2-7, the full variable domain is DVKVTQSSRYLVKRTGEKVFLECVQDMDHENMFWYRQDPGLGLRLIYFSYDVKMKEKGDIPEGYSVSREKKERFSLILESASTNQTSMYLCASSFPRRVSSVEQYFGPGTRLTVT.

The chain links TRBV18 to TRBJ2-3; TRBD1 might be the D (7 bases). CDR3 size: 12 residues. Trimming took off 6 bases at V and 10 bases at J, with 14 bases between the two ends. Germline CDR1 reads KGHSH; CDR2 reads LQKENI. This chain's CDR3 is CASSPTGEAQYF. CDR3 sequence (DNA): TGTGCCAGCTCCCCAACAGGGGAGGCGCAGTATTTT.

This clone was seen a single time. The chain couples TRBV7-8 to TRBJ1-1; D is unresolved. Germline V gives CDR1 SGHVS, CDR2 FQNEAQ. V was cut by 1 base and J by 1 base, with 13 bases left in between. This CDR3 has 16 residues. The CDR3 bases are TGTGCCAGCAGCTTAGGGGTCGGGCCAGAGAACACTGAAGCTTTCTTT. Translated, it gives CASSLGVGPENTEAFF.

This chain links TRBV30 with TRBJ1-2; the D is unclear. Trimming pared 2 bases from V and 12 bases from J, leaving 13 bases between. Germline V gene sequence: CDR1 GTSNPN, CDR2 SVGIG (reference sequence). The CDR3 extends over 11 amino acids. In DNA, the CDR3 is TGTGCCTGGAGTTCGGTTAGGAGGCACACCTTC. It codes for CAWSSVRRHTF.

This chain connects TRBV20-1 to TRBJ1-4; D gene unclear. With 3 bases removed from V and 10 bases from J, the gap between germline ends came to 15 bases. This CDR3 region has 13 residues. Germline CDR1 DFQATT, CDR2 SNEGSKA (reference sequence). The CDR3 sequence is CSASQDPNGKLFF. The DNA for the CDR3 is TGCAGTGCTAGTCAAGACCCGAACGGAAAACTGTTTTTT.

DNA of the CDR3: TGTGCCAGCTCACCACTGTCCGGGACAGGGTATAGAGCCAAAAACATTCAGTACTTC. Translating it yields CASSPLSGTGYRAKNIQYF. V gene TRBV18 combines with J gene TRBJ2-4, with 9 bases lining up with TRBD1. Germline assignment: CDR1 KGHSH and CDR2 LQKENI. Trimming at V came to 1 base and at J to 0 bases, leaving 10 bases not matched to a gene. The CDR3 loop spans 19 amino acids.

The chain is built from TRBV19 and TRBJ1-5, with 9 bases fitting TRBD1. CDR1 LNHDA and CDR2 SQIVND come from the germline V gene (reference sequence). With V trimmed by 5 bases and J by 7 bases, 6 bases remained unmatched. CDR3 length: 14 residues. CDR3 DNA: TGTGCCAGTAGTCCCGGGACAGGGCCCCAGCCCCAGCATTTT. Protein product: CASSPGTGPQPQHF. Variable domain in full (rest from reference TRBV19 and TRBJ1-5): DGGITQSPKYLFRKEGQNVTLSCEQNLNHDAMYWYRQDPGQGLRLIYYSQIVNDFQKGDIAEGYSVSREKKESFPLTVTSAQKNPTAFYLCASSPGTGPQPQHFGDGTRLSIL.

The J gene is TRBJ2-1, the V gene TRBV7-9; D is uncertain. V was shortened by 5 bases and J by 0 bases, with 11 bases between the two germline ends. Germline V gene lookup returns CDR1 SEHNR and CDR2 FQNEAQ (reference sequence). The CDR3 runs 15 residues. This CDR3 reads CASSATILSYNEQFF. The CDR3 DNA sequence: TGTGCCAGCAGCGCTACTATCCTCTCCTACAATGAGCAGTTCTTC.

V and J are TRBV11-2 and TRBJ2-7, with D possibly being TRBD1 (7 bases). Germline CDR1 and CDR2: SGHAT and FQNNGV. CDR3 length equals 15 residues. The V end was cut by 6 bases, the J end by 2 bases, with 17 bases between. CDR3 in amino acids: CASRQGGLPTYEQYF. The DNA for the CDR3 is TGTGCCAGCAGGCAGGGGGGATTACCTACCTACGAGCAGTACTTC.

The rearrangement links TRBV13 to TRBJ1-1; D gene unclear. The CDR3 is made up of 15 amino acids. Germline CDR1 is PRHDT and CDR2 is FYEKMQ (reference sequence). The V gene lost 0 bases and the J gene lost 3 bases, with 11 bases spanning the gap. The CDR3 protein is CASSLGLTQHTEAFF. The CDR3 DNA reads TGTGCCAGCAGCTTAGGCCTGACGCAACACACTGAAGCTTTCTTT.

The gene calls are TRBV10-2 and TRBJ1-1; D call uncertain. V dropped 4 bases and J dropped 5 bases, with 5 bases sitting between them. Per germline, CDR1 WSHSY and CDR2 SAAADI. CDR3 length: 11 amino acids. The CDR3 spells CASSAGTEAFF. CDR3 sequence (DNA): TGCGCCAGCAGTGCGGGGACTGAAGCTTTCTTT.

V usage is TRBV28 and J usage is TRBJ1-2, with D unclear. Trimming pared 3 bases from V and 12 bases from J, leaving 14 bases between. The CDR3 extends over 12 amino acids. Germline V lookup: CDR1 MDHEN, CDR2 SYDVKM. In nucleotides, the CDR3 is TGTGCCAGCAGTTTTCGGTACTTTCGCCACACCTTC. Its translation is CASSFRYFRHTF.

The chain uses TRBV24-1 and TRBJ1-5; D unresolved. The germline V and J ends were trimmed by 9 bases and 6 bases, with 11 bases remaining between them. Germline V gene lookup returns CDR1 KGHDR and CDR2 SFDVKD. The CDR3 loop spans 12 amino acids. CDR3 region: CATSMGGQPQHF. The CDR3, as DNA: TGTGCCACCTCTATGGGCGGTCAGCCCCAGCATTTT.

This clone was counted a single time. The CDR3 bases are TGTGCCAGCACCAGCGGGGCCCTGGCGCACGAGCAGTACTTC. This gives the protein CASTSGALAHEQYF. This rearrangement joins TRBV6-5 to TRBJ2-7, with 7 positions matching TRBD2. Germline V gene data show CDR1 as MNHEY and CDR2 as SVGAGI. The J segment lost 5 bases and the V segment lost 7 bases, leaving 11 bases of the junction unmatched. CDR3 size: 14 residues.

A word on this clone: Germline is not matched at one junction end, which may reflect a read error. V usage is TRBV23-1 and J usage is TRBJ1-1; D ambiguous. TRBV23-1 is labeled an ORF, and its function is uncertain. The CDR3 runs 14 residues. CDR3 sequence (DNA): TGCGCCAGCAGAACCGGGTCGTTGAATACTGAAGCTTTCTTT. Its protein product is CASRTGSLNTEAFF.

The V gene is TRBV18, the J gene TRBJ1-5; D might be TRBD1 (5 bases). This CDR3 region has 14 residues. Per the germline V gene, CDR1 is KGHSH and CDR2 is LQKENI. V was shortened by 3 bases and J by 5 bases, with 11 bases between the two germline ends. The CDR3 DNA is TGTGCCAGCTCACCCGGGACCGGCCATCAGCCCCAGCATTTT. This gives the protein CASSPGTGHQPQHF.